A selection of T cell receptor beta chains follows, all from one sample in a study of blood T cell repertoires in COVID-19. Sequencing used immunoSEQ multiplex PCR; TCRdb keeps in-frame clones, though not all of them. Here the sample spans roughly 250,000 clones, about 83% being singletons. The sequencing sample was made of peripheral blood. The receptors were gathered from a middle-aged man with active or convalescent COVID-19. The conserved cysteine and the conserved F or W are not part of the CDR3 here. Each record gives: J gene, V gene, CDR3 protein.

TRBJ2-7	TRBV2	ASREGILTYEQY
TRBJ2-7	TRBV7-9	ASSSGGEQY
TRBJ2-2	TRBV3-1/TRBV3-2	ASSRPWGTGGVTGELF
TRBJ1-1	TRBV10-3	AISEYESEAF
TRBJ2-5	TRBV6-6	ASSYPELKETQY
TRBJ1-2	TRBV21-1	ASSKLDSGYT
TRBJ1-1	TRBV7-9	ASSSTGAQATEAF
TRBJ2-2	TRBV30	AWRGRSPRSGELF
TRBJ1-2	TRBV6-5	ASRRQGLSNYGYT
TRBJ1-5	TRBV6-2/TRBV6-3	ASSYSSSNQPQH
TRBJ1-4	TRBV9	ASSEGQGSEKLF
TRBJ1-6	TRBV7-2	ASSLRQGINSPLH
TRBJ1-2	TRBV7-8	ASSSGYGYT
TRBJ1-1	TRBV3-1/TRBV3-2	ASSQDSNRGAAF
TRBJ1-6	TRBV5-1	ASSLRQGPTNSPLH
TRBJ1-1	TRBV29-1	SVVQARIMNTEAF
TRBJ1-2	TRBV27	ASSLGEFQTGVNYGYT